The 23 T cell receptor beta chains below come from one sample, sequenced in a study of monozygotic twins with inflammatory bowel disease. TCRdb re-called the 5' RACE reads and shows each CDR3 protein once, DNA omitted. There are some 170,000 distinct CDR3 sequences in the sample, with approximately 7.4% held by the top ten. Sequencing used blood. These receptors were obtained from a human donor with ulcerative colitis or Crohn's disease, or a healthy co-twin of an affected twin (not recorded which).

The chain couples TRBV29-1 to TRBJ1-2; there is no DNA to check the TCRdb D call of TRBD1. Germline CDR1 is SQVTM and CDR2 is ANQGSEA. The length of the CDR3 is 13 residues. CDR3 loop: CSVEEGAPGGYTF.

This chain uses TRBV20-1 with TRBJ1-5. The germline V gene encodes CDR1 DFQATT and CDR2 SNEGSKA (reference sequence). CDR3 length: 15 amino acids. The CDR3: CSARDRAIRNQPQHF.

J is TRBJ2-2 and V is TRBV3-1; the TCRdb D gene call, TRBD1, has no DNA to confirm it. Germline values: CDR1 LGHDT, CDR2 YNNKEL (reference sequence). The CDR3 totals 17 residues. The CDR3 reads CASSPEVRQGRTGELFF.

This chain joins TRBV10-3 and TRBJ2-7. The CDR3 has 14 amino acids. CDR1 ENHRY and CDR2 SYGVKD come from the germline V gene. The CDR3 sequence: CAISEGQNPYEQYF.

The chain joins TRBV5-1 to TRBJ1-1; with no DNA, the TCRdb D assignment of TRBD1 cannot be verified. The CDR3 loop spans 13 amino acids. Germline V CDR1 and CDR2: SGHRS, YFSETQ. The CDR3: CASRSQGHTEAFF.

The rearrangement uses TRBV20-1 and TRBJ2-1; the D gene TCRdb calls, TRBD2, cannot be checked with no DNA. Per the germline V gene, CDR1 is DFQATT and CDR2 is SNEGSKA (reference sequence). The CDR3 spans 20 residues. CDR3 sequence: CSARPFGTSGSLGSYNEQFF.

The chain employs TRBV5-1 and TRBJ1-1. Per germline, CDR1 SGHRS and CDR2 YFSETQ. There are 13 residues in the CDR3. This CDR3 is CASSPRSYTEAFF.

The chain combines TRBV20-1 with TRBJ1-4; TCRdb selects TRBD1, and the lack of DNA leaves this call unchecked. The germline CDR1 and CDR2 sequences are DFQATT and SNEGSKA (reference sequence). This CDR3 spans 13 amino acids. The chain's CDR3 is CSAGTTQNEKLFF.

This rearrangement joins TRBV11-1 to TRBJ2-6. The CDR3 covers 18 residues. The germline V gene has CDR1 SGHAT and CDR2 FQDESV (reference sequence). The CDR3 loop is CASSSLTIESSGANVLTF.

The chain recombines TRBV30 with TRBJ1-3. Germline CDR1 reads GTSNPN; CDR2 reads SVGIG (reference sequence). The length of the CDR3 is 16 residues. CDR3 loop: CAWSVQAKYSGNTIYF.

The chain recombines TRBV20-1 with TRBJ1-6; TCRdb's D call, TRBD1, is unchecked because there is no DNA. CDR1 is DFQATT and CDR2 is SNEGSKA in the germline V gene (reference sequence). The CDR3 contains 14 residues. CDR3 in amino acids: CSARVGTTNSPLHF.

The chain has TRBV10-2 and TRBJ2-5; the TCRdb call, TRBD2, lacks DNA for checking. The CDR3 consists of 17 residues. Per germline, CDR1 WSHSY and CDR2 SAAADI. The CDR3 region is CASSESGLAGPQETQYF.

This rearrangement joins TRBV21-1 to TRBJ2-7; checking the TCRdb D call of TRBD1 is not possible without DNA. TRBV21-1 is reported as a pseudogene. The CDR3 is 15 amino acids. CDR3 sequence: CASSPPSTGGGEQYF.

CDR3 amino acids: CASSYSEDNEQFF. This chain joins TRBV6-5 and TRBJ2-1. Germline V gene data show CDR1 as MNHEY and CDR2 as SVGAGI. The CDR3 is made up of 13 amino acids.

This sequence joins TRBV7-2 and TRBJ2-2; the TCRdb D gene call, TRBD2, has no DNA to confirm it. The CDR3 is 14 amino acids. Germline CDR1 is SGHTA and CDR2 is FQGNSA. The CDR3 is CASSLGLNTGELFF.

Measured by frequency, this clonotype is medium-sized (0.01 to 0.1%). The J gene is TRBJ1-1, the V gene TRBV27. Germline V gene sequence: CDR1 MNHEY, CDR2 SMNVEV (reference sequence). This CDR3 region has 13 residues. CDR3 sequence: CASSLSPNTEAFF.

The rearrangement joins TRBV29-1 to TRBJ2-2; the D gene TCRdb calls, TRBD1, cannot be checked with no DNA. Germline V gene data show CDR1 as SQVTM and CDR2 as ANQGSEA. The CDR3 length is 17 residues. The chain's CDR3 is CSVGFFGQGIGTGELFF.

This sequence joins TRBV20-1 and TRBJ2-7; the D call of TRBD1 rests on TCRdb alone, since no DNA is present to check it. The CDR3 runs 12 residues. Germline V gene sequence: CDR1 DFQATT, CDR2 SNEGSKA (reference sequence). CDR3 in amino acids: CSAGGPGREQYF.

V and J are TRBV20-1 and TRBJ2-2; the D gene TCRdb calls, TRBD1, cannot be checked with no DNA. The CDR3 is 16 amino acids. In germline, CDR1 is DFQATT, CDR2 SNEGSKA (reference sequence). The CDR3 protein is CSARALAGGVTGELFF.

J is TRBJ2-7 and V is TRBV7-3. The germline gives CDR1 SGHTA, CDR2 FQGTGA. This CDR3 spans 13 amino acids. CDR3 residues: CASSLNGWGEQYF. Variable domain in full (rest from reference TRBV7-3 and TRBJ2-7): GAGVSQTPSNKVTEKGKYVELRCDPISGHTALYWYRQSLGQGPEFLIYFQGTGAADDSGLPNDRFFAVRPEGSVSTLKIQRTERGDSAVYLCASSLNGWGEQYFGPGTRLTVT.

V usage is TRBV6-5 and J usage is TRBJ2-3; TCRdb indicates TRBD1, and absent DNA this call remains unverified. The CDR3 contains 14 residues. The germline V gene encodes CDR1 MNHEY and CDR2 SVGAGI. The CDR3 is CASSYLGGTDTQYF.

The chain employs TRBV7-2 and TRBJ2-7; the D gene TCRdb calls, TRBD2, cannot be checked with no DNA. Germline-derived CDR1 and CDR2 are SGHTA and FQGNSA. This CDR3 has 15 residues. CDR3 sequence reads: CASRHPGLGAGEQYF.

V usage is TRBV12-3 or TRBV12-4 and J usage is TRBJ2-1; TCRdb selects TRBD1, and the lack of DNA leaves this call unchecked. CDR3 length: 13 amino acids. The CDR3 sequence is CASGGLGYNEQFF.